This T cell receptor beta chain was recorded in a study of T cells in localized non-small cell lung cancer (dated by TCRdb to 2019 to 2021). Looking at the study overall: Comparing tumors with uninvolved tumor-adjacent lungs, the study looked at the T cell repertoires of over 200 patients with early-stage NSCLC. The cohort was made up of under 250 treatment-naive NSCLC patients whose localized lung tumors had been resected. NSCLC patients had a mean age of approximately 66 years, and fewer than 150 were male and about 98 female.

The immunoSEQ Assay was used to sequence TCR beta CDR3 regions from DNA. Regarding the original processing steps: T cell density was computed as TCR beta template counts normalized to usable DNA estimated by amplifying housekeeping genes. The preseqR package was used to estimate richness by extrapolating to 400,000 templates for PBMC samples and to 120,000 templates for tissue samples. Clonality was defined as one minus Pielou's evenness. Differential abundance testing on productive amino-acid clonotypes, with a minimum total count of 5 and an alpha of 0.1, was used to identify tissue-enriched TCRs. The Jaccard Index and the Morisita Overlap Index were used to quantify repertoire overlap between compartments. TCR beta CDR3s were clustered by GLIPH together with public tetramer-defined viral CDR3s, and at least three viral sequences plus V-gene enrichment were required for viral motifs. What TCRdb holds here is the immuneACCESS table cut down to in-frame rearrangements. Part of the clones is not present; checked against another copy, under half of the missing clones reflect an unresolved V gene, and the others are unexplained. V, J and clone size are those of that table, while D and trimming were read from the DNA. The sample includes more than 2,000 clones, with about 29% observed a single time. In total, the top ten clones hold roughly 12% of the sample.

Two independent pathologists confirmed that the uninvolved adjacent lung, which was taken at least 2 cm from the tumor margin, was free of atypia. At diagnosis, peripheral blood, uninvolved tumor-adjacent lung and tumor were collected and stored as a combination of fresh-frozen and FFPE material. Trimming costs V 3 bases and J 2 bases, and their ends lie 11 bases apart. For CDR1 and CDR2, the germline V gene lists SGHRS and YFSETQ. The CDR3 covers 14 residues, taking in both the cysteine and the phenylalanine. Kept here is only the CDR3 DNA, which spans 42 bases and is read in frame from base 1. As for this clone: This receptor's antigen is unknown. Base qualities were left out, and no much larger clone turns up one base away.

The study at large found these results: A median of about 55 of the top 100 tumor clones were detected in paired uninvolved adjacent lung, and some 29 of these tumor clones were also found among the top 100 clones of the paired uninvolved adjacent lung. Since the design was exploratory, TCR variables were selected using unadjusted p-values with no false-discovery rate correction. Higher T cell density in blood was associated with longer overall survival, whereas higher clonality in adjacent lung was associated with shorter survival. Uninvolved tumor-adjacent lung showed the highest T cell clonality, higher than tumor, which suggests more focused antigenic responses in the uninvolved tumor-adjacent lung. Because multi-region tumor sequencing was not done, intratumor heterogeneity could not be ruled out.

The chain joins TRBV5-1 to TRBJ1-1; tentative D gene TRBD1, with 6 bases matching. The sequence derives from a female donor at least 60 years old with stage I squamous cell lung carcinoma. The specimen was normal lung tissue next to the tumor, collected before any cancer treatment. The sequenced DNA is TGCGCCAGCAGCTACGTACAGGGTAACACTGAAGCTTTCTTT. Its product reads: CASSYVQGNTEAFF.